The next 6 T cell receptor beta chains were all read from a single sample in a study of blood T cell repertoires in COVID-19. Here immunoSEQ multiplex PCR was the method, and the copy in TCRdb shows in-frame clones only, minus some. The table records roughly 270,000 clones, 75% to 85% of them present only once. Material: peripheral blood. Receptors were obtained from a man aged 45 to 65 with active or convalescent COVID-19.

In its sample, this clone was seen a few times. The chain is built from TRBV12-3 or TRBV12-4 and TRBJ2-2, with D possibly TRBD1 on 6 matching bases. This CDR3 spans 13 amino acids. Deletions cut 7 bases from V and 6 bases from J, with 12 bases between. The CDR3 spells CASTRGRAGELFF. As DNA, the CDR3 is TGTGCCAGCACCAGGGGTCGGGCCGGGGAGCTGTTTTTT.

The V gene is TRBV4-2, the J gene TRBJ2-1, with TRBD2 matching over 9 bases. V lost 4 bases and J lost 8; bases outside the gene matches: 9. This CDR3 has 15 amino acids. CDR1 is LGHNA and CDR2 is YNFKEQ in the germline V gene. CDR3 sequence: CASSPGGGRAHEQFF. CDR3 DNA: TGTGCCAGCAGCCCGGGGGGCGGGAGGGCACATGAGCAGTTCTTC.

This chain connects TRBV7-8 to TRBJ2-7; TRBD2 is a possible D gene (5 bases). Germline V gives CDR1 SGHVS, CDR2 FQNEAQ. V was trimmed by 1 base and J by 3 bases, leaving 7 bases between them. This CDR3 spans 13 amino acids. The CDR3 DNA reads TGTGCCAGCAGCTTAGTTGGAGGCTACGAGCAGTACTTC. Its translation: CASSLVGGYEQYF. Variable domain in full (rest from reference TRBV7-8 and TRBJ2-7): GAGVSQSPRYKVAKRGQDVALRCDPISGHVSLFWYQQALGQGPEFLTYFQNEAQLDKSGLPSDRFFAERPEGSVSTLKIQRTQQEDSAVYLCASSLVGGYEQYFGPGTRLTVT.

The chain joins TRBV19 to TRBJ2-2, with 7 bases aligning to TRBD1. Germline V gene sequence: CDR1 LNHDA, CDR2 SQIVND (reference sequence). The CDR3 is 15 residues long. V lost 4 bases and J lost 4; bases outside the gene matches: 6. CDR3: CASSKRGQGTGELFF. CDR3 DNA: TGTGCCAGTAGTAAAAGGGGGCAGGGCACCGGGGAGCTGTTTTTT. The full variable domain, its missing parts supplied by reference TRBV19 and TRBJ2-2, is DGGITQSPKYLFRKEGQNVTLSCEQNLNHDAMYWYRQDPGQGLRLIYYSQIVNDFQKGDIAEGYSVSREKKESFPLTVTSAQKNPTAFYLCASSKRGQGTGELFFGEGSRLTVL.

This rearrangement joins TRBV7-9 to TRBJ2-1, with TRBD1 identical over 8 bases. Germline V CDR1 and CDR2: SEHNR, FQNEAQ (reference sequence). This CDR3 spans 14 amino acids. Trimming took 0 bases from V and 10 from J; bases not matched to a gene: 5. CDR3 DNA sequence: TGTGCCAGCAGCTTAGCGTGGGGACAGGCCGAGCAGTTCTTC. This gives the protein CASSLAWGQAEQFF.

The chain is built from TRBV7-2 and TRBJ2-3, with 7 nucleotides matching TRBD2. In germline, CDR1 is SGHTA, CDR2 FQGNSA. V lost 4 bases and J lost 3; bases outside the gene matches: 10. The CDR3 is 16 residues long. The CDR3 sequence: CASSYLGLGRTDTQYF. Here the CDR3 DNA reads TGTGCCAGCAGCTACCTCGGACTAGGGCGGACAGATACGCAGTATTTT.